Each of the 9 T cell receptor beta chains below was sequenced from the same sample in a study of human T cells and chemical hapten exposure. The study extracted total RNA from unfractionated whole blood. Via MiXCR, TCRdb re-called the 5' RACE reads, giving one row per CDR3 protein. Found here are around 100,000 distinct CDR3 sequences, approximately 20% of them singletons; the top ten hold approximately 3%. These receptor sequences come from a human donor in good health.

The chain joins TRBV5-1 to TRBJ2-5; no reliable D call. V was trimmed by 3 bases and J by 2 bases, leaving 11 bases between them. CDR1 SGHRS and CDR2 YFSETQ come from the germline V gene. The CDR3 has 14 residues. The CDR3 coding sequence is TGCGCCAGCAGCTACTCGGCCGGGCAAGAGACCCAGTACTTC. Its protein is CASSYSAGQETQYF.

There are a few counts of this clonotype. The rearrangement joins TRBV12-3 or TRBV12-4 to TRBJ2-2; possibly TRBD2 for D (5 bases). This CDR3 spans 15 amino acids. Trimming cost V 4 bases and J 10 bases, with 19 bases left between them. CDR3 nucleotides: TGTGCCAGCAGTTCTCGAGATTGGGAGATCGAGGAGCTGTTTTTT. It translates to CASSSRDWEIEELFF.

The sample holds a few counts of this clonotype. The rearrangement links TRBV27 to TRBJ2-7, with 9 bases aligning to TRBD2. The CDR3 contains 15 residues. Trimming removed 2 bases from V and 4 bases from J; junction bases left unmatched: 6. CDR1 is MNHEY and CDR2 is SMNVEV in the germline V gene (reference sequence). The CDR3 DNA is TGTGCCAGCAGTTTAGTAGCGGGAGAAGGGTACGAGCAGTACTTC. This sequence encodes CASSLVAGEGYEQYF.

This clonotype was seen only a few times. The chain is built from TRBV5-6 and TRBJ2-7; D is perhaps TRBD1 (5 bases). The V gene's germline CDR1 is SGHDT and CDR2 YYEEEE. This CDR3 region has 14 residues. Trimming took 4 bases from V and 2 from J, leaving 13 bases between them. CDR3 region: CASSRIDSTYEQYF. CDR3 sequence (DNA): TGTGCCAGCAGCCGCATCGACAGCACCTACGAGCAGTACTTC.

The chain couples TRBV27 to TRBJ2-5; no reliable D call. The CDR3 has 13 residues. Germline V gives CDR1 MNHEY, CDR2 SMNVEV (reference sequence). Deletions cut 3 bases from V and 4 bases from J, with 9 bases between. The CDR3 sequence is CASSFAVTETQYF. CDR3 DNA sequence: TGTGCCAGCAGTTTTGCGGTTACAGAGACCCAGTACTTC.

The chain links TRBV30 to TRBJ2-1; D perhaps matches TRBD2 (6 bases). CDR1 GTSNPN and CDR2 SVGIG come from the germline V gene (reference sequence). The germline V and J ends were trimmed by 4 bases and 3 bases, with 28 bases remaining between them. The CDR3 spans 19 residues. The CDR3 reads CAWTPPAGRGGTLYNEQFF. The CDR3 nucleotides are TGTGCCTGGACCCCCCCGGCGGGACGGGGCGGCACTCTCTACAATGAGCAGTTCTTC.

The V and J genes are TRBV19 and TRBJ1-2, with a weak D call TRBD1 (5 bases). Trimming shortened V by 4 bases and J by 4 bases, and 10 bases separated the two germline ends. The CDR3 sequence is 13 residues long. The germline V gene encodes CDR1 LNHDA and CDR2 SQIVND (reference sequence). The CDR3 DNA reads TGTGCCAGTAGTACCGGACAAGCCTATGGCTACACCTTC. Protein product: CASSTGQAYGYTF.

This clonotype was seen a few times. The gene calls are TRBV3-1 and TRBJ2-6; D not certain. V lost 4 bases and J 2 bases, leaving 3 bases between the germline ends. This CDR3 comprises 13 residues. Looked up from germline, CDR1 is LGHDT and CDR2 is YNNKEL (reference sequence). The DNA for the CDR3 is TGTGCCAGCAGCCGGGCTGGGGCCAACGTCCTGACTTTC. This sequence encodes CASSRAGANVLTF.

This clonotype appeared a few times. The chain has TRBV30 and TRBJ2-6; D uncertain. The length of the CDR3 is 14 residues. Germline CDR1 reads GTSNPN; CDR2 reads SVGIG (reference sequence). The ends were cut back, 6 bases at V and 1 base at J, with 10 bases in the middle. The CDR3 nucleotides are TGTGCCTGCCCTTTGGAATCTGGGGCCAACGTCCTGACTTTC. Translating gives CACPLESGANVLTF.